The clone carrying this TCR beta chain was found a few times. What it binds is unknown. Constant-segment primers served in 5'RACE that generated TCR alpha and TCR beta cDNA libraries bearing sample barcodes and UMIs. Each CDR3 protein gets one entry after TCRdb re-called the 5' RACE reads with MiXCR. Altogether around 300,000 distinct CDR3 sequences are present, approximately 13% being singletons, with the ten largest covering about a fifth. The sample is drawn from a study of T-cell memory formation after mild COVID-19. Germline CDR1 and CDR2: LNHDA and SQIVND (reference sequence). V lost 6 bases and J 4 bases, leaving 10 bases between the germline ends. This CDR3 spans 13 amino acids. The study's findings and limits: Clones contracting day 15 to 85 were balanced CD4/CD8; later expanders leaned CD4+. Pre-infection memory contained some responding clones, which suggested that cross-reactive memory had joined.

The receptor's source is a man between 18 and 35 years old who had mild COVID-19 (a few samples of this study predate the infection). Cell type and time point are not known. Sequencing used PBMCs or a T cell subset sorted from them (not recorded which). The gene calls are TRBV19 and TRBJ1-5; possible D gene TRBD1, 5 bases. For the CDR3, the DNA is TGTGCCAGTAGCCGACAGAGGAATCAGCCCCAGCATTTT. It translates to CASSRQRNQPQHF.